Below are 23 T cell receptor beta chains sequenced from a single sample in a study of beta chain features in type 1 diabetes listed by TCRdb under 2018. The method behind the library was the immunoSEQ multiplex PCR assay. The High Capacity cDNA Reverse Transcription Kit was used to reverse transcribe all of the isolated RNA, meaning that expressed TCRB transcripts were what got sequenced. Entries here come from immuneACCESS through TCRdb and include only in-frame sequences with V and J called. Some clones fail to appear in such tables; in the studies checked, an unresolved V gene covers under half of the shortfall, and the cause of the remainder is unknown. Here the sample has about 900,000 clones; 15% to 20% occur a single time. 0.02% to 0.03% of the sample is taken by the ten largest. Sample: naive CD4+ T cells from blood. The sample's cell subset or site, from its label and the paper: true naive CD4+ T cells. The receptors come from a woman under 30 in good health.

This clone has a handful of counts. J is TRBJ2-3 and V is TRBV9; D is possibly TRBD2 (6 bases). V shed 0 bases and J shed 4 bases, with 12 bases lying between them. This CDR3 is 15 amino acids long. Germline CDR1 and CDR2: SGDLS and YYNGEE. The CDR3 reads CASSVVGRSPDTQYF. The CDR3 nucleotides read TGTGCCAGCAGCGTAGTCGGGAGAAGCCCAGATACGCAGTATTTT.

This clone showed up just once. The chain employs TRBV7-3 and TRBJ2-5; 7 nucleotides align to TRBD2. This CDR3 comprises 14 residues. Germline CDR1 reads SGHTA; CDR2 reads FQGTGA. J was trimmed by 7 bases and V by 4 bases; bases with no gene match: 9. CDR3 bases: TGTGCCAGCAGCTCTGATGCGGGAGTTGGGACCCAGTACTTC. Protein product: CASSSDAGVGTQYF.

The rearrangement joins TRBV28 to TRBJ2-7; tentatively, D is TRBD1 or TRBD2 (6 bases each). The CDR3 has 13 amino acids. Between the trimmed V and J ends, which lost 7 bases and 5 bases, there was a span of 15 bases. Germline loops: CDR1 MDHEN, CDR2 SYDVKM. This CDR3 reads CASNVGGLHEQYF. The CDR3 nucleotides are TGTGCCAGCAATGTGGGGGGCCTCCACGAGCAGTACTTC.

The table lists this clone with a few counts. The CDR3 DNA sequence: TGTGCCACCAGCAGAGGACCGGCATACGAGCAGTACTTC. Translating gives CATSRGPAYEQYF. This rearrangement joins TRBV15 to TRBJ2-7; D is unclear. The CDR3 runs to 13 residues. The V gene's germline CDR1 is LNHNV and CDR2 YYDKDF (reference sequence). Between the trimmed V and J ends, which lost 1 base and 4 bases, there was a span of 8 bases.

The J gene is TRBJ1-4, the V gene TRBV5-1; 9 bases are a match to TRBD1. The V gene end was trimmed by 1 base and the J gene end by 4 bases; junction bases not matched to a gene: 5. CDR3 size: 16 residues. The germline V gene has CDR1 SGHRS and CDR2 YFSETQ. CDR3 residues: CASSLPGTGSNEKLFF. Written as DNA, the CDR3 is TGCGCCAGCAGCTTGCCGGGGACAGGGAGTAATGAAAAACTGTTTTTT.

The chain combines TRBV14 with TRBJ1-1, with TRBD1 as a possible D gene (6 bases). Trimming left V 4 bases short and J 0 bases short, with 12 bases between. This CDR3 spans 15 amino acids. Germline V gene lookup returns CDR1 SGHDN and CDR2 FVKESK. Here the CDR3 reads CASSLGGTLNTEAFF. The CDR3 nucleotides are TGTGCCAGCAGCCTCGGGGGGACATTGAACACTGAAGCTTTCTTT.

This clone was detected a few times. The chain couples TRBV2 to TRBJ2-7; weak D call: TRBD1 (6 bases). The germline V gene has CDR1 SNHLY and CDR2 FYNNEI. V was shortened by 3 bases and J by 3 bases, with 12 bases between the two germline ends. The CDR3 is 14 amino acids. CDR3 coding DNA: TGTGCCAGCAGTGATGGCAGGGGTGACTACGAGCAGTACTTC. The encoded protein is CASSDGRGDYEQYF.

This chain uses TRBV4-3 with TRBJ2-1, with 10 bases aligning to TRBD2. Losses at the gene ends were 0 bases for V and 10 bases for J; bases not matched to a gene: 6. Germline V lookup: CDR1 LGHNA, CDR2 YSLEER. This CDR3 is built from 15 residues. CDR3 loop: CASSQEASGRREQFF. DNA for the CDR3: TGCGCCAGCAGCCAAGAGGCTAGCGGGAGACGGGAGCAGTTCTTC.

The J gene is TRBJ2-1, the V gene TRBV14; D is ambiguous. The germline V gene has CDR1 SGHDN and CDR2 FVKESK. This CDR3 region has 13 residues. V dropped 0 bases and J dropped 12 bases, with 12 bases sitting between them. The CDR3 protein is CASSQELESGQFF. In DNA form, the CDR3 reads TGTGCCAGCAGCCAAGAATTAGAGTCTGGGCAGTTCTTC. The entire variable domain, with the rest obtained from reference TRBV14 and TRBJ2-1, is as follows: EAGVTQFPSHSVIEKGQTVTLRCDPISGHDNLYWYRRVMGKEIKFLLHFVKESKQDESGMPNNRFLAERTGGTYSTLKVQPAELEDSGVYFCASSQELESGQFFGPGTRLTVL.

J is TRBJ2-6 and V is TRBV7-2; no firm D call. V was cut by 5 bases and J by 2 bases, with 10 bases left in between. The CDR3 sequence is 15 residues long. Per germline, CDR1 SGHTA and CDR2 FQGNSA. The CDR3 region has the DNA TGTGCCAGCAGCCGACGGTCTACTGGGGCCAACGTCCTGACTTTC. Its protein product is CASSRRSTGANVLTF.

This clone was seen a few times. This chain uses TRBV21-1 with TRBJ2-5; the table calls TRBD1, which could not be checked here. TRBV21-1 is shown as a pseudogene. The CDR3 covers 15 residues. The CDR3 sequence: CASRLEGQGEETQYF. The CDR3, as DNA: TGTGCCAGCCGGCTCGAGGGACAGGGAGAAGAGACCCAGTACTTC.

This clone has only a few counts. V usage is TRBV7-9 and J usage is TRBJ2-2; the D gene is possibly TRBD2 (6 bases). V was clipped by 1 base and J by 0 bases, with 12 bases between them. CDR1 and CDR2 (germline): SEHNR, FQNEAQ (reference sequence). The CDR3 is 17 amino acids. The CDR3 spells CASSLESGQSNTGELFF. For the CDR3, the DNA is TGTGCCAGCAGCTTAGAGAGCGGGCAATCGAACACCGGGGAGCTGTTTTTT. Full variable domain (remainder filled in from reference TRBV7-9 and TRBJ2-2): DTGVSQNPRHKITKRGQNVTFRCDPISEHNRLYWYRQTLGQGPEFLTYFQNEAQLEKSRLLSDRFSAERPKGSFSTLEIQRTEQGDSAMYLCASSLESGQSNTGELFFGEGSRLTVL.

This clone was found a few times. The same CDR3 also results from other DNA sequences found in this sample. The V call is TRBV7-9, the J call TRBJ2-5; D gene unclear. CDR3 length: 12 residues. Trimming removed 1 base from V and 5 bases from J, with 5 bases in between. Germline V gives CDR1 SEHNR, CDR2 FQNEAQ (reference sequence). The DNA of the CDR3 is TGTGCCAGCAGCTTAGTTCGGGAGACCCAGTACTTC. It is translated as CASSLVRETQYF.

In this sample, this clone turned up a few times. The J gene is TRBJ1-2, the V gene TRBV4-1, with D possibly being TRBD1 (5 bases). In germline, CDR1 is MGHRA, CDR2 YSYEKL. The V and J ends lost 1 base and 4 bases respectively, with 10 bases between them. This CDR3 has 14 amino acids. CDR3 sequence (DNA): TGCGCCAGCAGCCAAGCGGGGGGTCTCTATGGCTACACCTTC. This gives the protein CASSQAGGLYGYTF.

The CDR3, as DNA: TGTGCCAGCGGGAGGTTTACAAATGAGCAGTTCTTC. It codes for CASGRFTNEQFF. The genes are TRBV2 and TRBJ2-1; TRBD2 is a possible D gene (6 bases). Trimming left V 8 bases short and J 7 bases short, with 12 bases between. Per germline, CDR1 SNHLY and CDR2 FYNNEI. The CDR3 consists of 12 residues.

This clone was recorded at least ten times. This chain joins TRBV7-9 and TRBJ1-4; 8 bases are shared with TRBD1. The CDR3 extends over 14 amino acids. Losses at the gene ends were 6 bases for V and 5 bases for J; bases not matched to a gene: 5. Germline loops: CDR1 SEHNR, CDR2 FQNEAQ (reference sequence). The CDR3 spells CASSWDRLNEKLFF. The DNA of the CDR3 is TGTGCCAGCAGTTGGGACAGGTTAAATGAAAAACTGTTTTTT.

The chain links TRBV18 to TRBJ1-5; D perhaps matches TRBD1 (5 bases). CDR1 is KGHSH, CDR2 LQKENI, per germline. V lost 2 bases and J lost 5, with 13 bases in between. The CDR3 is made up of 15 amino acids. The CDR3 loop is CASSPMQMGDQPQHF. The CDR3 bases are TGTGCCAGCTCACCAATGCAGATGGGGGATCAGCCCCAGCATTTT.

This clone was observed a few times. J is TRBJ2-1 and V is TRBV7-2, with D perhaps matching TRBD2 (6 bases). CDR1 is SGHTA and CDR2 is FQGNSA in the germline V gene. The CDR3 has 16 amino acids. Trimming stripped 3 bases from V and 10 bases from J, with 22 bases between. DNA of the CDR3: TGTGCCAGCAGCTTCCGTGGGGCTAGCGCCCGGAGGGAGCAGTTCTTC. Protein sequence: CASSFRGASARREQFF.

The V gene is TRBV19, the J gene TRBJ2-5; 7 bases match TRBD2. The CDR3 extends over 15 amino acids. Germline lookup yields CDR1 LNHDA and CDR2 SQIVND (reference sequence). With 5 bases clipped from V and 5 bases from J, the junction kept 11 bases outside the gene matches. CDR3 amino acids: CASSADPAGRETQYF. The CDR3 coding sequence is TGTGCCAGTAGTGCCGACCCGGCCGGGAGGGAGACCCAGTACTTC.

CDR3 in amino acids: CASSTSRQWNTEAFF. CDR3 DNA: TGCGCCAGCAGCACATCCCGGCAATGGAACACTGAAGCTTTCTTT. The chain combines TRBV5-1 with TRBJ1-1; D gene ambiguous. This CDR3 has 15 residues. Germline CDR1 SGHRS, CDR2 YFSETQ. V lost 4 bases and J lost 1, with 14 bases in between.

For this clone: The same CDR3 is also encoded by other DNA sequences in this sample. This chain links TRBV10-3 with TRBJ2-1, with 8 positions matching TRBD2. CDR1 and CDR2 (germline): ENHRY, SYGVKD. After removal of 10 bases from V and 0 bases from J, the junction contained 2 bases not matched to a gene. The CDR3 runs 13 residues. The CDR3 loop reads CATAGGSYNEQFF. The CDR3 DNA reads TGTGCCACGGCGGGGGGCTCCTACAATGAGCAGTTCTTC.

The gene calls are TRBV4-2 and TRBJ1-5; 11 bases agree with TRBD1. The CDR3 contains 19 residues. Germline loops: CDR1 LGHNA, CDR2 YNFKEQ. Trimming cost V 4 bases and J 7 bases; bases outside gene matches: 18. The CDR3 region has the DNA TGTGCCAGCAGCCGAAGCGAAACCAGGGGGACAGGGGGAGGACAGCCCCAGCATTTT. Its protein product is CASSRSETRGTGGGQPQHF.

In its sample, this clone was seen a few times. V and J are TRBV29-1 and TRBJ2-7; 14 bases are a match to TRBD2. The germline V gene encodes CDR1 SQVTM and CDR2 ANQGSEA. With 6 bases clipped from V and 4 bases from J, the junction kept 11 bases outside the gene matches. There are 16 residues in the CDR3. The CDR3 coding sequence is TGCAGCGTCCCCGGGACTAGCGGGAGAGCAAGGTACGAGCAGTACTTC. Amino acids: CSVPGTSGRARYEQYF.